This T cell receptor (beta chain) was sequenced during a study of blood T cell repertoires in COVID-19. The CDR3 extends over 15 amino acids. Germline V CDR1 and CDR2: LNHDA, SQIVND (reference sequence). V lost 4 bases, J lost 2 bases, and 4 bases stayed unmatched. TCRdb's table, derived via immunoSEQ multiplex PCR, lists solely in-frame clones and lacks some. The sample holds more than 95,000 clones, about 80% seen once. The receptor's source is a human donor in a cohort sampled during active COVID-19. This chain links TRBV19 with TRBJ2-1, with 8 bases aligning to TRBD2. Material: peripheral blood. The CDR3 DNA sequence: TGTGCCAGTAGTAAGACTAGCGTGGCCTACAATGAGCAGTTCTTC. Translated, it gives CASSKTSVAYNEQFF.